This section outlines one TCR beta chain sequence together with its context. Its binding antigen is unknown. The record has no base qualities; no much larger clone is one base away. Sample time point, as interpreted from the label and publication: baseline before first vaccination. Vaccinee samples came from UK trials COV001 and COV002, including a single-blind randomized controlled phase 2/3 trial of AZD1222 (ChAdOx1 nCoV-19) in healthy adults. For TCRbeta chain sequencing, PBMC samples were collected from trial participants at day 0 and at day 28 after the second dose. The CDR3 regions of human TCRbeta chains were analyzed by immunosequencing. For the original study's pipeline: TCRs in the repertoires were matched against a reference library of SARS-CoV-2-specific TCRs that had been generated with the MIRA antigen-specificity platform. Breadth was defined as the fraction of unique TCRs that were SARS-CoV-2-associated, and depth was defined as the fraction of total T cells that were SARS-CoV-2-associated. Each spike-specific TCR was assigned to its reactive spike region and to a CD4 or CD8 class using the MIRA data. Log10-transformed breadth and depth values were compared by one-way ANOVA with Sidak's multiple comparisons tests. In TCRdb, the immuneACCESS table is reduced to in-frame sequences with V and J assigned. These tables do not hold every clone; where another copy was compared, an unresolved V gene accounts for under half, and the others remain unexplained. V, J and clone size were drawn from that table, and D and trimming were deduced from the DNA. The sample table lists some 92,000 clones, 91% of them with a count of one. The ten most abundant clones make up around 8.1% of the sample.

The data were taken from a study of T cell responses to AZD1222 COVID-19 vaccine (dated by TCRdb to 2020 to 2022). Study-level background: AZD1222 recipients with second doses at about 4 weeks or about 12 weeks were pooled, because spike-specific TCR depth and breadth did not differ between schedules. TCR sequencing was performed for some 250 trial participants, of whom roughly 200 were given two doses of AZD1222 and approximately 25 were given two doses of MenACWY control vaccine. Trial participants were enrolled by age into 18-55, 56-69 and 70-plus year subgroups, with 148, 28 and 57 TCR-sequenced participants respectively. The full study reports these points: Because no samples from the day 14 peak response were available, repertoires could be characterized only after the peak T cell response. Nearly half of unique spike-specific TCRs reportedly recognized epitopes outside regions mutated in the B.1.351 and B.1.1.7 variants. The vaccine-associated CD4 TCRs covered the entire spike protein, and the dominant responses fell in regions 160-218 and 743-854. After two AZD1222 doses, spike-specific TCR breadth and depth were significantly higher than at day 0 and than in MenACWY recipients. Conclusions about previously exposed vaccinees are limited because only five to seven AZD1222 recipients were SARS-CoV-2 seropositive at baseline. The 56-69-year group was small, and its depth increase did not reach significance, likely because of low power. Most participants were white British and females outnumbered males, and the authors suggested that clonal diversity may have been underestimated.

From the cysteine up to the phenylalanine, the CDR3 has a length of 13 residues. The DNA shown is the 39-base CDR3, in frame from base 1. V and J are trimmed by 7 bases and 8 bases, and the gene matches miss 9 bases of the junction. Per the germline V gene, SNHLY is the CDR1 and FYNNEI is the CDR2. Recombination connected TRBV2 to TRBJ1-2; TRBD1 aligns with 8 central bases. The specimen comprised peripheral blood, sampled on day 0 of AZD1222 vaccination. The origin of this receptor is an adult in good health. The DNA sequence follows: TGTGCCAGCACCCTGACAGGGGCTCGAGGCTACACCTTC. It codes for CASTLTGARGYTF.